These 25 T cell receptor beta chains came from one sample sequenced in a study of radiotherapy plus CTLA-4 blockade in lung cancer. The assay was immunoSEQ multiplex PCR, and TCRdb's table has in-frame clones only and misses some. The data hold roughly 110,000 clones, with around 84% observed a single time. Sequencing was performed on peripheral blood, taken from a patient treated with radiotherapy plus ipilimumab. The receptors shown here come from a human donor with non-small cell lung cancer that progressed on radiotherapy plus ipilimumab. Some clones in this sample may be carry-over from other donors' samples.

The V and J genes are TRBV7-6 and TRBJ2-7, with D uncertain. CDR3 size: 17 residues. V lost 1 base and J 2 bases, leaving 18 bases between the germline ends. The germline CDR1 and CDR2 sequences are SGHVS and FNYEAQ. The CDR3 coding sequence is TGTGCCAGCAGCTTAGGGGTAGGCGGAAGAATCACCTACGAGCAGTACTTC. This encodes CASSLGVGGRITYEQYF.

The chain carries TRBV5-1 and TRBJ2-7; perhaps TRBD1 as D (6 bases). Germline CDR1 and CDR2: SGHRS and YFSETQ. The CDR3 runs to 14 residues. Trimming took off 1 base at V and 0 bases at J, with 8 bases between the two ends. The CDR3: CASSLTGSSYEQYF. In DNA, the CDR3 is TGCGCCAGCAGCTTGACAGGGAGCTCCTACGAGCAGTACTTC.

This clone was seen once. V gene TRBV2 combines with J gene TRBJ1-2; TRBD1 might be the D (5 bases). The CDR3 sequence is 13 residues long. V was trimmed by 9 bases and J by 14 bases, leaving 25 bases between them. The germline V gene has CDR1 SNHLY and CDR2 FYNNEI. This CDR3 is CARDGRKGPPRTF. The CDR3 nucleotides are TGTGCCAGGGACGGACGTAAGGGGCCTCCGAGGACCTTC.

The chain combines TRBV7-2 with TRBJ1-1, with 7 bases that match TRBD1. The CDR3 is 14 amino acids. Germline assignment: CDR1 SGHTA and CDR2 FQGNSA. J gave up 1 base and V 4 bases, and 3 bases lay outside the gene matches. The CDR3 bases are TGTGCCAGCAGCTACCGGACAGGGAACACTGAAGCTTTCTTT. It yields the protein CASSYRTGNTEAFF.

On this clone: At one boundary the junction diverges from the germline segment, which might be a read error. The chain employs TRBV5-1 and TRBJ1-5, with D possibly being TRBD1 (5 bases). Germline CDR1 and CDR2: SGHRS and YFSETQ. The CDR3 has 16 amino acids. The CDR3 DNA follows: TGCGCCAGCAGCTTGGGGGTCGGGGCTAGCTATCAGCCCCAGCATTTT. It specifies CASSLGVGASYQPQHF.

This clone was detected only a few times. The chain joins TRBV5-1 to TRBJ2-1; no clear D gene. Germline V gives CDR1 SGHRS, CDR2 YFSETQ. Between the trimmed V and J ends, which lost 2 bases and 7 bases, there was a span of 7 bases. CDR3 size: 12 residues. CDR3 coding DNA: TGCGCCAGCAGCTTCCTGGGGAATGAGCAGTTCTTC. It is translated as CASSFLGNEQFF.

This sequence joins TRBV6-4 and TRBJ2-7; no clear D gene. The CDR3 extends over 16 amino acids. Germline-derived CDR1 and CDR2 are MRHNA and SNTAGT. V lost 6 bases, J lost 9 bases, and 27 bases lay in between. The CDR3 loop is CASRRSLRRLRHGQYF. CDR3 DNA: TGTGCCAGCAGGCGTAGTCTTCGGCGACTCCGTCATGGGCAGTACTTC.

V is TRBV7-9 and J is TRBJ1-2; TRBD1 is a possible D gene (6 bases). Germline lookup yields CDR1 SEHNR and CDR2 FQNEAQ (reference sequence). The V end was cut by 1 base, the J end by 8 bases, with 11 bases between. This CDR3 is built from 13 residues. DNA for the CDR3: TGTGCCAGCAGCTTAGATAGTGGGGGCGGCTACACCTTC. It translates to CASSLDSGGGYTF. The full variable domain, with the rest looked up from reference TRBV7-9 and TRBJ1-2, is DTGVSQNPRHKITKRGQNVTFRCDPISEHNRLYWYRQTLGQGPEFLTYFQNEAQLEKSRLLSDRFSAERPKGSFSTLEIQRTEQGDSAMYLCASSLDSGGGYTFGSGTRLTVV.

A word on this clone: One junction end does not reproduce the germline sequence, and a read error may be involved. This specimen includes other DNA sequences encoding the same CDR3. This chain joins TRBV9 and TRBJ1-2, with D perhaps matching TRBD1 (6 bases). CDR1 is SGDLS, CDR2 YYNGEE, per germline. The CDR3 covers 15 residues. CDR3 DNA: TGTGCTAGCAGCCCAAACCAAAACCAGGGGTATGGCTACACCTTC. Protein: CASSPNQNQGYGYTF. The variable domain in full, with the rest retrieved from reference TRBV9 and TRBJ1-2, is DSGVTQTPKHLITATGQRVTLRCSPRSGDLSVYWYQQSLDQGLQFLIQYYNGEERAKGNILERFSAQQFPDLHSELNLSSLELGDSALYFCASSPNQNQGYGYTFGSGTRLTVV.

The CDR3 sequence: CASSLGDGRSYEQYF. CDR3 nucleotide sequence: TGTGCCAGCAGTTTAGGGGACGGCCGCTCCTACGAGCAGTACTTC. The chain links TRBV28 to TRBJ2-7; D may be TRBD1 or TRBD2 (5 bases each). V gave up 2 bases and J gave up 0 bases, with 11 bases separating them. CDR1 is MDHEN, CDR2 SYDVKM, per germline. The CDR3 is made up of 15 amino acids.

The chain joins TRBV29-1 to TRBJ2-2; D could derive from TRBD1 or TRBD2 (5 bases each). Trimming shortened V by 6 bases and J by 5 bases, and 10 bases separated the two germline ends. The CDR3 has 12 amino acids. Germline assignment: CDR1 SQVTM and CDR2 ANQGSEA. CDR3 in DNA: TGCAGCGTCGACTGGGGGACCGGGGAGCTGTTTTTT. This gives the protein CSVDWGTGELFF.

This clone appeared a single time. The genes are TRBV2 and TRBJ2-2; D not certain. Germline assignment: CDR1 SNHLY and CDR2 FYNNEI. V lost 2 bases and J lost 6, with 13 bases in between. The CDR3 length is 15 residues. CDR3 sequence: CASSESVGIPGELFF. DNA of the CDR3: TGTGCCAGCAGTGAAAGTGTTGGGATCCCCGGGGAGCTGTTTTTT.

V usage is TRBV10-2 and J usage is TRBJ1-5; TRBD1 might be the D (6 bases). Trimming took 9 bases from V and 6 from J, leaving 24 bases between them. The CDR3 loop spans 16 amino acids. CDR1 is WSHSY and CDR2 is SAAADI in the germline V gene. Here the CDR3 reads CASTNFTGIFGQPQHF. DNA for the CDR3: TGCGCCAGTACGAATTTTACAGGGATTTTTGGTCAGCCCCAGCATTTT.

CDR3: CAWSVLGGTEAFF. In nucleotides, the CDR3 is TGTGCCTGGAGTGTACTCGGGGGGACTGAAGCTTTCTTT. The V gene is TRBV30, the J gene TRBJ1-1, with D possibly TRBD1 on 5 matching bases. Germline V gene sequence: CDR1 GTSNPN, CDR2 SVGIG (reference sequence). CDR3 length: 13 amino acids. The V gene lost 0 bases and the J gene lost 5 bases, with 10 bases spanning the gap.

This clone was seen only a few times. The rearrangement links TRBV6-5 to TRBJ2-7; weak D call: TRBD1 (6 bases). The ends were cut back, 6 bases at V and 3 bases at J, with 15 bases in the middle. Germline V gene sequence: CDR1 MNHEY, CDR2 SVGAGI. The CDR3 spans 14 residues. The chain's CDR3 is CASRRRGGRYEQYF. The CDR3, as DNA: TGTGCCAGCAGGAGAAGAGGGGGTCGCTACGAGCAGTACTTC.

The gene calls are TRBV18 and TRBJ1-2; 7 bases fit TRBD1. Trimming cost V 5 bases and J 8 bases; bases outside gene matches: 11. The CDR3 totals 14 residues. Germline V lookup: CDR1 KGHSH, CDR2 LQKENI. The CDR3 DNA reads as TGTGCCAGCTCAAGGGACAGTGTACATAACGGCTACACCTTC. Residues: CASSRDSVHNGYTF.

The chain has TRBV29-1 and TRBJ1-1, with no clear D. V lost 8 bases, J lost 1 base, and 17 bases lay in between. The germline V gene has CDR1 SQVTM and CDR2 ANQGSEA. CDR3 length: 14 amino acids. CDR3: CSSAKRAANTEAFF. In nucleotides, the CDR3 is TGCAGCTCCGCAAAGCGGGCGGCGAACACTGAAGCTTTCTTT.

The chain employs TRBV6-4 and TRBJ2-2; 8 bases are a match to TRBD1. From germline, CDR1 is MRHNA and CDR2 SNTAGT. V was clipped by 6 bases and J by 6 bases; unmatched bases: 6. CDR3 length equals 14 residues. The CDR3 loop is CASRISQGAGELFF. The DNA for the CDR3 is TGTGCCAGCAGAATCTCACAGGGGGCCGGGGAGCTGTTTTTT.

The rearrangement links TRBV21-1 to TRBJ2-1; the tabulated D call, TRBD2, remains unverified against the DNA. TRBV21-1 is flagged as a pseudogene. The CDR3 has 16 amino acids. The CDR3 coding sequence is TGTGCCAGCATGCTACTAGCGGGGGGCTCCTACAATGAGCAGTTCTTC. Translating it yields CASMLLAGGSYNEQFF.

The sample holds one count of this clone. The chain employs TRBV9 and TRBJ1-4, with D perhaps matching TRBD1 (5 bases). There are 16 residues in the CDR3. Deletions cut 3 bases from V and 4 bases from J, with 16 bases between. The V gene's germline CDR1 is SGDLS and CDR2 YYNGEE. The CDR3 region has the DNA TGTGCCAGCAGCGCTGCTCCGGGACCCGATAATGAAAAACTGTTTTTT. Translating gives CASSAAPGPDNEKLFF. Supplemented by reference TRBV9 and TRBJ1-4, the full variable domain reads DSGVTQTPKHLITATGQRVTLRCSPRSGDLSVYWYQQSLDQGLQFLIQYYNGEERAKGNILERFSAQQFPDLHSELNLSSLELGDSALYFCASSAAPGPDNEKLFFGSGTQLSVL.

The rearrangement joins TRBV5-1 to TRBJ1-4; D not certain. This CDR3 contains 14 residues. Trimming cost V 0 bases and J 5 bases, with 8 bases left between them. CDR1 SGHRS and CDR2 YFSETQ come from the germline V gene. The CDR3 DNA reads TGCGCCAGCAGCTTGGGGCAGGTGAATGAAAAACTGTTTTTT. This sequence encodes CASSLGQVNEKLFF. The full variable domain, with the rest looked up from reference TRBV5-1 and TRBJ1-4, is KAGVTQTPRYLIKTRGQQVTLSCSPISGHRSVSWYQQTPGQGLQFLFEYFSETQRNKGNFPGRFSGRQFSNSRSEMNVSTLELGDSALYLCASSLGQVNEKLFFGSGTQLSVL.

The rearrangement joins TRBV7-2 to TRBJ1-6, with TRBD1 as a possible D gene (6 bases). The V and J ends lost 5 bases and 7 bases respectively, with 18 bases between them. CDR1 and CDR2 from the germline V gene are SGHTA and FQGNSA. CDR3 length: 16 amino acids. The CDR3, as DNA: TGTGCCAGCAGCCCCCGAGGCAGGGGAGGAAATTCACCCCTCCACTTT. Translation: CASSPRGRGGNSPLHF.

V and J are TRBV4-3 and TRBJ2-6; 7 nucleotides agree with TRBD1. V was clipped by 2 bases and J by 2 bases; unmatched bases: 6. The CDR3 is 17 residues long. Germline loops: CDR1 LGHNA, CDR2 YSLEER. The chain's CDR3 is CASSQIPDRAGANVLTF. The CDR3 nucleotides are TGCGCCAGCAGCCAAATTCCCGACAGGGCTGGGGCCAACGTCCTGACTTTC.

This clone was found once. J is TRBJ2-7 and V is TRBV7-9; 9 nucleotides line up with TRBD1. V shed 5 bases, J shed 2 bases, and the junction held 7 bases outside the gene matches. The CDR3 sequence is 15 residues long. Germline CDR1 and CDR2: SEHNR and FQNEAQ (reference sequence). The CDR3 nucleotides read TGTGCCAGCAGCCTACGGACAGGGGAACCCTACGAGCAGTACTTC. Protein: CASSLRTGEPYEQYF.

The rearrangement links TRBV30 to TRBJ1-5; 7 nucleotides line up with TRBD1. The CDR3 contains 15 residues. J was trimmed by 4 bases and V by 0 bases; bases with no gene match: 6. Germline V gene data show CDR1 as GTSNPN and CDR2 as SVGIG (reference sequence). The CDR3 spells CAWSVVGTENQPQHF. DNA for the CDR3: TGTGCCTGGAGTGTAGTGGGGACAGAGAATCAGCCCCAGCATTTT.